This T cell receptor beta chain was retrieved from a study of human T cells and chemical hapten exposure. TCRdb called the RACE reads again in MiXCR, with one record for every CDR3 protein. Of roughly 380,000 distinct CDR3 sequences listed, around 6% are singletons. V dropped 5 bases and J dropped 8; count of bases not matched to a gene: 11. The length of the CDR3 is 16 residues. Germline lookup yields CDR1 SEHNR and CDR2 FQNEAQ (reference sequence). There are a few counts of this clonotype. Time point specified: patch test 2, 6 weeks after DPC sensitization. Sample treatment: therapeutic diphenylcyclopropenone sensitization with weekly scalp DPC.

This sample comprised whole blood, obtained in connection with sensitization to the hapten diphenylcyclopropenone (DPC). The rearrangement uses TRBV7-9 and TRBJ2-1, with TRBD2 matching over 11 bases. This TCR derives from a woman younger than 35 with alopecia areata. Some clones in this sample may be carry-over from other donors' samples. CDR3 residues: CASSIPGSGGAHEQFF. The CDR3 DNA reads TGTGCCAGCAGCATCCCAGGTAGCGGGGGGGCCCATGAGCAGTTCTTC.